This T cell receptor beta chain was captured by sequencing in a study of radiotherapy plus CTLA-4 blockade in lung cancer. This table comes from immunoSEQ multiplex PCR, and its TCRdb copy is limited to in-frame clones, with some not included. The sample consists of about 62,000 clones, about 72% of them appearing once. CDR3 length: 15 residues. V dropped 4 bases and J dropped 7; count of bases not matched to a gene: 14. Germline CDR1 SGHNT, CDR2 YYREEE (reference sequence). This material consisted of peripheral blood, taken from a patient treated with radiotherapy plus ipilimumab. The chain employs TRBV5-4 and TRBJ2-7; TRBD2 aligns across 7 bases. The source of this sequence is a human donor with non-small cell lung cancer who had a complete response to radiotherapy plus ipilimumab. The CDR3 is CASSNPTSRAGEQYF. DNA for the CDR3: TGTGCCAGCAGCAACCCGACTAGCCGAGCGGGTGAGCAGTACTTC.